The 4 T cell receptor beta chains reported below all come from one sample, sequenced in a study of blood T cell repertoires in COVID-19. Produced via immunoSEQ multiplex PCR; TCRdb's table is partial and in-frame only. The sample shows 150,000 to 200,000 clones, 76% of them seen only once. Source material: peripheral blood. The receptors were gathered from a woman aged 50 to 60 with active or convalescent COVID-19.

The sample holds one count of this clone. DNA for the CDR3: TGTGCCAGCAGCCCGCAGGGTTATGGCTACACCTTC. Protein sequence: CASSPQGYGYTF. The chain couples TRBV11-2 to TRBJ1-2; weak D call: TRBD1 (5 bases). Trimming stripped 5 bases from V and 5 bases from J, with 9 bases between. This CDR3 spans 12 amino acids. Germline V gene data show CDR1 as SGHAT and CDR2 as FQNNGV. Together with reference TRBV11-2 and TRBJ1-2, the CDR3 gives the full variable domain: EAGVAQSPRYKIIEKRQSVAFWCNPISGHATLYWYQQILGQGPKLLIQFQNNGVVDDSQLPKDRFSAERLKGVDSTLKIQPAKLEDSAVYLCASSPQGYGYTFGSGTRLTVV.

The chain couples TRBV5-1 to TRBJ1-1; TRBD1 matches at 7 bases. CDR1 is SGHRS and CDR2 is YFSETQ in the germline V gene. The V and J ends lost 3 bases and 4 bases, in that order; junction bases with no gene match: 3. CDR3 length equals 13 residues. This CDR3 reads CASSSGQTTEAFF. Here the CDR3 DNA reads TGCGCCAGCAGCTCGGGACAGACCACTGAAGCTTTCTTT.

In its sample, this clone was seen a few times. The chain combines TRBV19 with TRBJ1-1; D not resolved. V shed 5 bases and J shed 4 bases, with 11 bases lying between them. The CDR3 contains 13 residues. Germline V gives CDR1 LNHDA, CDR2 SQIVND (reference sequence). CDR3 nucleotide sequence: TGTGCCAGTAGTGCTCAGCGGGTCACTGAAGCTTTCTTT. Its translation: CASSAQRVTEAFF.

This sequence joins TRBV11-3 and TRBJ1-1, with TRBD1 as a possible D gene (5 bases). CDR3 length: 16 residues. Per germline, CDR1 SGHNT and CDR2 YENEEA. V dropped 5 bases and J dropped 5 bases, with 21 bases sitting between them. The CDR3 reads CASSPGGPSGWTEAFF. In DNA form, the CDR3 reads TGTGCCAGCAGCCCGGGGGGACCCTCCGGGTGGACTGAAGCTTTCTTT.